The 25 T cell receptor beta chains in this list originate from one sample, sequenced in a study of cytomegalovirus exposure and HLA in healthy donors. The PCR had 60 Vbeta and 13 Jbeta primers. TCRdb's table, derived via immunoSEQ multiplex PCR, lists solely in-frame clones and lacks some. The data hold over 150,000 clones, with roughly 77% observed a single time. Sequenced material: PBMCs. Every receptor here comes from a woman in her forties in good health and CMV-seropositive.

The chain couples TRBV18 to TRBJ1-3; no definite D call. Trimming left V 2 bases short and J 6 bases short, with 5 bases between. The CDR3 loop spans 12 amino acids. Germline values: CDR1 KGHSH, CDR2 LQKENI. CDR3 region: CASSPGPNTIYF. CDR3 DNA: TGTGCCAGCTCACCAGGCCCAAACACCATATATTTT.

The rearrangement links TRBV7-2 to TRBJ2-7; perhaps TRBD2 as D (6 bases). The CDR3 runs to 17 residues. V dropped 5 bases and J dropped 6 bases, with 26 bases sitting between them. The germline V gene has CDR1 SGHTA and CDR2 FQGNSA. The CDR3 DNA reads as TGTGCCAGCAGCCCGTCTCCCGGTGTAGGAGGGGTCGCCGAGCAGTACTTC. It is translated as CASSPSPGVGGVAEQYF.

The chain combines TRBV7-2 with TRBJ2-6; D ambiguous. Trimming took 2 bases from V and 0 from J, leaving 8 bases between them. Germline V CDR1 and CDR2: SGHTA, FQGNSA. The CDR3 consists of 16 residues. The CDR3 reads CASSLSSSSGANVLTF. The DNA for the CDR3 is TGTGCCAGCAGCTTAAGTTCTAGCTCTGGGGCCAACGTCCTGACTTTC.

In its sample, this clone was seen once. The rearrangement uses TRBV19 and TRBJ1-2; D possibly corresponds to TRBD1 (5 bases). This CDR3 region has 14 residues. V lost 9 bases and J lost 2, with 16 bases in between. The germline gives CDR1 LNHDA, CDR2 SQIVND (reference sequence). Here the CDR3 reads CASGKPGGNYGYTF. Here the CDR3 DNA reads TGTGCCAGCGGAAAACCGGGGGGGAACTATGGCTACACCTTC.

The chain uses TRBV4-2 and TRBJ1-2; D unresolved. CDR3 length: 12 residues. Germline V CDR1 and CDR2: LGHNA, YNFKEQ. V was cut by 7 bases and J by 8 bases, with 14 bases left in between. The DNA of the CDR3 is TGTGCCAGCAATTCCGGGTCTGGCGGCTACACCTTC. This encodes CASNSGSGGYTF.

The rearrangement links TRBV5-1 to TRBJ2-5; D uncertain. This CDR3 is built from 13 residues. Germline V lookup: CDR1 SGHRS, CDR2 YFSETQ. Between the trimmed V and J ends, which lost 5 bases and 5 bases, there was a span of 13 bases. This CDR3 is CASSESGFETQYF. DNA for the CDR3: TGCGCCAGCAGTGAGTCGGGTTTTGAGACCCAGTACTTC.

This clone was picked up one time. The chain recombines TRBV6-5 with TRBJ1-2, with D perhaps matching TRBD1 (6 bases). Germline V lookup: CDR1 MNHEY, CDR2 SVGAGI. This CDR3 is built from 14 residues. V shed 6 bases and J shed 1 base, with 12 bases lying between them. The CDR3 DNA sequence: TGTGCCAGCAGACCACAGGGAGATAACTATGGCTACACCTTC. This translates into CASRPQGDNYGYTF.

J is TRBJ1-1 and V is TRBV28; D possibly corresponds to TRBD1 (5 bases). V dropped 6 bases and J dropped 1 base, with 12 bases sitting between them. This CDR3 comprises 14 residues. Germline lookup yields CDR1 MDHEN and CDR2 SYDVKM. CDR3 bases: TGTGCCAGCAGCCGGGGGAGGTGGAACACTGAAGCTTTCTTT. This translates into CASSRGRWNTEAFF.

The V call is TRBV12-5, the J call TRBJ2-3; perhaps TRBD1 as D (6 bases). Germline V gives CDR1 LGHNT, CDR2 FRNRAP. Deletions cut 6 bases from V and 9 bases from J, with 13 bases between. The CDR3 is 12 amino acids. This chain's CDR3 is CASGQGNPTQYF. The CDR3 region has the DNA TGTGCTAGTGGGCAGGGGAACCCAACGCAGTATTTT.

The rearrangement links TRBV5-1 to TRBJ2-7; a possible D gene is TRBD1 (6 bases). V lost 1 base and J lost 0, with 8 bases in between. This CDR3 comprises 14 residues. Germline V CDR1 and CDR2: SGHRS, YFSETQ. The CDR3 reads CASSLTDSSYEQYF. The CDR3, as DNA: TGCGCCAGCAGCTTGACGGACAGCTCCTACGAGCAGTACTTC.

J is TRBJ2-2 and V is TRBV2, with a tentative D call TRBD2 (6 bases). The CDR3 runs to 15 residues. The V end was cut by 4 bases, the J end by 3 bases, with 12 bases between. CDR1 is SNHLY and CDR2 is FYNNEI in the germline V gene. The CDR3 sequence: CASSVERVDTGELFF. The CDR3 DNA reads TGTGCCAGCAGTGTAGAGCGGGTTGACACCGGGGAGCTGTTTTTT.

The rearrangement joins TRBV5-5 to TRBJ2-2; D possibly corresponds to TRBD1 (6 bases). Looked up from germline, CDR1 is SGHKS and CDR2 is YYEKEE (reference sequence). With 4 bases removed from V and 0 bases from J, the gap between germline ends came to 13 bases. The CDR3 is 16 amino acids. CDR3 in DNA: TGTGCCAGCAGCCTATTGGACAGATCGAACACCGGGGAGCTGTTTTTT. It is translated as CASSLLDRSNTGELFF.

This chain connects TRBV7-6 to TRBJ2-5, with 11 bases that match TRBD1. This CDR3 contains 15 residues. CDR1 is SGHVS and CDR2 is FNYEAQ in the germline V gene. V shed 5 bases, J shed 5 bases, and the junction held 7 bases outside the gene matches. Here the CDR3 DNA reads TGTGCCAGCAGCCAAGGGACAGGGGGTAGGGAGACCCAGTACTTC. As protein: CASSQGTGGRETQYF.

The chain is built from TRBV2 and TRBJ1-2, with D perhaps matching TRBD1 (5 bases). CDR3 length equals 12 residues. The germline V and J ends were trimmed by 3 bases and 8 bases, with 10 bases remaining between them. CDR1 SNHLY and CDR2 FYNNEI come from the germline V gene. As DNA, the CDR3 is TGTGCCAGCAGTGATCAGGGATTGGGCTACACCTTC. Translating gives CASSDQGLGYTF.

This clone appeared once. The CDR3: CASSLAGVSSYEQYF. The CDR3 coding sequence is TGTGCCAGCAGCTTAGCGGGGGTGAGCTCCTACGAGCAGTACTTC. The rearrangement uses TRBV11-3 and TRBJ2-7; D might be TRBD2 (6 bases). Trimming cost V 1 base and J 0 bases, with 10 bases left between them. From germline, CDR1 is SGHNT and CDR2 YENEEA. The CDR3 spans 15 residues.

There are many counts of this clone. The chain is built from TRBV6-6 and TRBJ1-5; D unresolved. Deletions cut 4 bases from V and 5 bases from J, with 9 bases between. Germline values: CDR1 MNHNY, CDR2 SVGAGI (reference sequence). The CDR3 is 13 residues long. CDR3 nucleotides: TGTGCCAGCAGTTCGACTATCGATCAGCCCCAGCATTTT. The encoded protein is CASSSTIDQPQHF.

V usage is TRBV11-2 and J usage is TRBJ2-7; no clear D gene. V was pared by 3 bases and J by 6 bases, with 15 bases between. The CDR3 is 14 amino acids. The germline V gene has CDR1 SGHAT and CDR2 FQNNGV. DNA of the CDR3: TGTGCCAGCAGCTTCGGGTTCTCGGCCCCCGAGCAGTACTTC. Its translation: CASSFGFSAPEQYF.

CDR3 bases: TGTGCCAGCAGTTACTGGGGCGGTGAGGCGAGTGAGCAGTACTTC. It is translated as CASSYWGGEASEQYF. The chain couples TRBV6-5 to TRBJ2-7, with D possibly TRBD1 on 5 matching bases. The CDR3 is 15 amino acids. Trimming took off 1 base at V and 7 bases at J, with 17 bases between the two ends. From germline, CDR1 is MNHEY and CDR2 SVGAGI.

The chain links TRBV7-2 to TRBJ1-4, with D unresolved. The length of the CDR3 is 14 residues. The V gene's germline CDR1 is SGHTA and CDR2 FQGNSA. Deletions cut 4 bases from V and 2 bases from J, with 8 bases between. The CDR3 loop is CASSYSGTNEKLFF. The CDR3, as DNA: TGTGCCAGCAGCTACAGCGGTACTAATGAAAAACTGTTTTTT. The whole variable domain, filled in from reference TRBV7-2 and TRBJ1-4, reads GAGVSQSPSNKVTEKGKDVELRCDPISGHTALYWYRQSLGQGLEFLIYFQGNSAPDKSGLPSDRFSAERTGGSVSTLTIQRTQQEDSAVYLCASSYSGTNEKLFFGSGTQLSVL.

This chain uses TRBV9 with TRBJ2-2; 10 nucleotides match TRBD1. The germline CDR1 and CDR2 sequences are SGDLS and YYNGEE. With V trimmed by 3 bases and J by 0 bases, 5 bases remained unmatched. The CDR3 length is 17 residues. This CDR3 is CASSADRGFANTGELFF. In DNA form, the CDR3 reads TGTGCCAGCAGCGCGGACAGGGGGTTCGCGAACACCGGGGAGCTGTTTTTT.

The rearrangement joins TRBV4-1 to TRBJ1-4, with 8 bases that match TRBD1. In germline, CDR1 is MGHRA, CDR2 YSYEKL. The CDR3 loop spans 19 amino acids. The junction had 10 bases not matched to a gene; V was cut back by 1 base and J by 0 bases. The CDR3 here is CASSQGQAQGGATNEKLFF. CDR3 sequence (DNA): TGCGCCAGCAGCCAAGGGCAAGCACAGGGGGGTGCAACTAATGAAAAACTGTTTTTT.

The gene calls are TRBV30 and TRBJ1-1; possible D gene TRBD1, 6 bases. CDR1 and CDR2 from the germline V gene are GTSNPN and SVGIG (reference sequence). Trimming removed 5 bases at V and 5 bases at J, with 9 bases between. The CDR3 has 11 amino acids. The CDR3 loop reads CAWGTRTEAFF. The CDR3, as DNA: TGTGCCTGGGGGACACGGACTGAAGCTTTCTTT. The full variable domain, completed using reference TRBV30 and TRBJ1-1, is SQTIHQWPATLVQPVGSPLSLECTVEGTSNPNLYWYRQAAGRGLQLLFYSVGIGQISSEVPQNLSASRPQDRQFILSSKKLLLSDSGFYLCAWGTRTEAFFGQGTRLTVV.

The V call is TRBV11-2, the J call TRBJ1-5; 8 bases match TRBD1. There are 14 residues in the CDR3. Germline assignment: CDR1 SGHAT and CDR2 FQNNGV. The J segment lost 2 bases and the V segment lost 5 bases, leaving 2 bases of the junction unmatched. The CDR3 DNA follows: TGTGCCAGCAGCAAGGACAGGGGCAATCAGCCCCAGCATTTT. This codes for CASSKDRGNQPQHF.

This chain connects TRBV29-1 to TRBJ1-1; 7 bases match TRBD1. This CDR3 is built from 16 residues. Trimming at V came to 7 bases and at J to 1 base, leaving 15 bases not matched to a gene. The germline CDR1 and CDR2 sequences are SQVTM and ANQGSEA. The CDR3 coding sequence is TGCAGCGCCGCTTATCCAACCGGGACAGAGAACACTGAAGCTTTCTTT. Encoded protein: CSAAYPTGTENTEAFF.

This rearrangement joins TRBV7-2 to TRBJ2-7, with a possible D match to TRBD2 (5 bases). V lost 4 bases, J lost 0 bases, and 16 bases lay in between. CDR3 size: 16 residues. Germline V lookup: CDR1 SGHTA, CDR2 FQGNSA. The CDR3 here is CASSSTWTGSSYEQYF. The CDR3 bases are TGTGCCAGCAGCTCGACCTGGACGGGGAGCTCCTACGAGCAGTACTTC.